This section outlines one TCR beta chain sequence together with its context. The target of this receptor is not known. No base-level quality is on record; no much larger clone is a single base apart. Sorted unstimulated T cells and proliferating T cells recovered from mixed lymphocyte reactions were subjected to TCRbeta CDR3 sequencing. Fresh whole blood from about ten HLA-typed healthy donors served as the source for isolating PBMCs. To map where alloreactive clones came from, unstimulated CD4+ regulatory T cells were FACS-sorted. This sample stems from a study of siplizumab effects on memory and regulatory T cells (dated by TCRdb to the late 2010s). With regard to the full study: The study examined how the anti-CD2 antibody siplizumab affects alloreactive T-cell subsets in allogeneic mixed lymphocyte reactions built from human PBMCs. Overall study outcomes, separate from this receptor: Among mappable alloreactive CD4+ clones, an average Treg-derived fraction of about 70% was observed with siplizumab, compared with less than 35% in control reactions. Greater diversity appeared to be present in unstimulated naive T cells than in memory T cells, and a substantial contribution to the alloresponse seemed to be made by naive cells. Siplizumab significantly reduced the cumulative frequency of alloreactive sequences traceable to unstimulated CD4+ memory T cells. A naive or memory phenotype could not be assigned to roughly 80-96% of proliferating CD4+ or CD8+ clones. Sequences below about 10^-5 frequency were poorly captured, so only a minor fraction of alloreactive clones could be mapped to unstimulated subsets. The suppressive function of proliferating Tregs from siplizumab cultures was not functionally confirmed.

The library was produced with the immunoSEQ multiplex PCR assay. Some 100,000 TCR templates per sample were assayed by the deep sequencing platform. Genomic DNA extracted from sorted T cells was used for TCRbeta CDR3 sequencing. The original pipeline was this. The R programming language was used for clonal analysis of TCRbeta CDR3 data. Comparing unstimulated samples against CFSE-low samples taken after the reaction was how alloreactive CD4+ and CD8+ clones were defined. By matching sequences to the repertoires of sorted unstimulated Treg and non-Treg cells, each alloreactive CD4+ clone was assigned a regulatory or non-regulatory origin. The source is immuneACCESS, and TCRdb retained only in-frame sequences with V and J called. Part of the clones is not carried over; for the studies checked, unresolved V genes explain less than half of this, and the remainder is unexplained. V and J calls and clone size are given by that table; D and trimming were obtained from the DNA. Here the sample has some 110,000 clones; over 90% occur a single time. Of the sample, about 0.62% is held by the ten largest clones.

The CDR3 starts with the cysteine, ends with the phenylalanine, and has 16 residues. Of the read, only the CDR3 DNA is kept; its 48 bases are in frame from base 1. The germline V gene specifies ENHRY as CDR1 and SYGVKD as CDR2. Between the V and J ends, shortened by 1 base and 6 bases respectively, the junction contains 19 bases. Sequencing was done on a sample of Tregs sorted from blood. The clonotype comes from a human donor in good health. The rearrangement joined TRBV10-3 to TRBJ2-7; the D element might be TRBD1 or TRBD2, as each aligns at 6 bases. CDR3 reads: CAISEWFTGAGIEQYF. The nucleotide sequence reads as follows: TGTGCCATCAGTGAGTGGTTCACGGGGGCGGGAATCGAGCAGTACTTC.